These T cell receptor beta chains were read from a single sample in a study of CD8 T cells in Susac syndrome. TCRdb reprocessed the immunoSEQ multiplex PCR reads with MiXCR, giving one entry per CDR3 protein. The table shows around 130,000 distinct CDR3 sequences, with about 90% occurring only once. The sequenced sample was CD8+ T cells from PBMCs. The receptor source for this set is a human donor with multiple sclerosis. The CDR3 runs from the conserved cysteine through the conserved F or W. D genes are given only for firm matches. Clone size is stated in some rows and not others, as once, few, many or a class when expanded.

TRBJ2-6 | . | TRBV2 | . | TGTGCCAGCAGCCTCACGGGGTCCGTCTCTGGGGCCAACGTCCTGACTTTC | CASSLTGSVSGANVLTF
TRBJ2-7 | . | TRBV27 | . | TGTGCCAGCGGGGCAGTCTACGAGCAGTACTTC | CASGAVYEQYF
TRBJ2-1 | once | TRBV18 | . | TGTGCCAGCTCACCACCGAGAATGGGTGAGCAGTTCTTC | CASSPPRMGEQFF
TRBJ1-1 | . | TRBV7-9 | . | TGTGCCAGCAGCCCCGGCGGACCGAACACTGAAGCTTTCTTT | CASSPGGPNTEAFF
TRBJ2-5 | once | TRBV7-3 | TRBD2 | TGTGCCAGCAGCTCTACTAGCGGGCCTCAGGAGACCCAGTACTTC | CASSSTSGPQETQYF
TRBJ2-3 | . | TRBV30 | . | TGTGCCTGGACCCCAGAGACCTATTGGGATACGCAGTATTTT | CAWTPETYWDTQYF
TRBJ2-1 | . | TRBV13 | . | TGTGCCAGCGGAGAATTCTACAATGAGCAGTTCTTC | CASGEFYNEQFF
TRBJ2-7 | once | TRBV11-2 | . | TGTGCCAGCCGGGAAGGCTCCTACGAGCAGTACTTC | CASREGSYEQYF
TRBJ2-7 | once | TRBV27 | TRBD2 | TGTGCCAGCCACGATAGCGGGAGCTACGAGCAGTACTTC | CASHDSGSYEQYF
TRBJ2-7 | . | TRBV27 | . | TGTGCCAGCAAGGGGACGGACTACGAGCAGTACTTC | CASKGTDYEQYF
TRBJ2-7 | . | TRBV12-1 | . | TGTGCCCCGGGCGATTACTACGAGCAGTACTTC | CAPGDYYEQYF
TRBJ2-7 | . | TRBV30 | . | TGTGCCTGGAGCTATGACAACTACGAGCAGTACTTC | CAWSYDNYEQYF
TRBJ2-7 | . | TRBV20-1 | . | TGCAGTGCTTCCGACGGAGACTACGAGCAGTACTTC | CSASDGDYEQYF
TRBJ2-1 | . | TRBV9 | . | TGTGCCAGCAGCGTAGGTGGAGGGGGTGAGCAGTTCTTC | CASSVGGGGEQFF
TRBJ1-5 | . | TRBV12-3/TRBV12-4 | . | TGTGCCAGCAGTTCCGTTGGTGGACACTACAATCAGCCCCAGCATTTT | CASSSVGGHYNQPQHF
TRBJ1-2 | . | TRBV9 | TRBD1 | TGTGCCAGCAAGGGACAGGGGGGACCCTACTATGGCTACACCTTC | CASKGQGGPYYGYTF
TRBJ1-2 | . | TRBV20-1 | . | TGCAGGACGCTACAGGGTAGGAGCTATGGCTACACCTTC | CRTLQGRSYGYTF
TRBJ1-1 | . | TRBV7-4 | . | TGTGCCAGCAGCCAAGAGTTAGAAAGCACTGAAGCTTTCTTT | CASSQELESTEAFF
TRBJ1-2 | . | TRBV6-5 | TRBD1 | TGTGCCAGCAGTTGGAGGACAGGGGTAAAGAGCTACACCTTC | CASSWRTGVKSYTF
TRBJ2-3 | . | TRBV30 | . | TGTGCCTGGTCCTTGGACAGCACAGATACGCAGTATTTT | CAWSLDSTDTQYF
TRBJ1-2 | . | TRBV7-8 | TRBD1 | TGTGCCAGCAGCCTCGGGACAGCCCTCCCCGAAGGCTACACCTTC | CASSLGTALPEGYTF
TRBJ2-7 | . | TRBV7-9 | TRBD2 | TGTGCCAGCAGCTTAGCGCGGGGGACGCGATACGAGCAGTACTTC | CASSLARGTRYEQYF
TRBJ2-1 | . | TRBV6-5 | . | TGTGCCAGCAGTTACCGGGCCAGCTACAATGAGCAGTTCTTC | CASSYRASYNEQFF
TRBJ2-7 | . | TRBV4-2 | . | TGTGCCAGCACCCAAAGTGGGCAATCCTACGAGCAGTACTTC | CASTQSGQSYEQYF
TRBJ2-7 | . | TRBV27 | . | TGTGCCAGCAGTTTAAGTCTAAGCTCCTACGAGCAGTACTTC | CASSLSLSSYEQYF
TRBJ1-1 | . | TRBV9 | TRBD1 | TGTGCCAGCAGCGGACAGGGGGCAGGGGACACTGAAGCTTTCTTT | CASSGQGAGDTEAFF
TRBJ2-2 | . | TRBV12-3/TRBV12-4 | TRBD1 | TGTGCCAGCAGTCTCGGACAGGGTTGGGAGCTGTTTTTT | CASSLGQGWELFF
TRBJ1-3 | . | TRBV7-9 | . | TGTGCCAGCAGTTTTACAGGGGGAAACACCATATATTTT | CASSFTGGNTIYF
TRBJ2-1 | once | TRBV13 | TRBD2 | TGTGCCAGCACCATTAGGGCTAGCGGCGACTACAATGAGCAGTTCTTC | CASTIRASGDYNEQFF
TRBJ2-1 | . | TRBV4-1 | . | TGCGCCAGCAGCGCACAAGGAAATGAGCAGTTCTTC | CASSAQGNEQFF
TRBJ1-2 | . | TRBV29-1 | . | TGCAGCGTAGACAGGTCTAACTATGGCTACACCTTC | CSVDRSNYGYTF
TRBJ1-2 | . | TRBV6-5 | TRBD1 | TGTGCCAGCAGTTACTCCGGGACAGGTTCGGATGGCTACACCTTC | CASSYSGTGSDGYTF
TRBJ2-2 | few | TRBV6-1 | . | TGTGCCATCACAGGGTTATCCGGGGAGCTGTTTTTT | CAITGLSGELFF
TRBJ1-1 | . | TRBV30 | TRBD1 | TGTGCCTGGAGTCCGGGACAGGGGGGTGAAGCTTTCTTT | CAWSPGQGGEAFF
TRBJ1-1 | . | TRBV6-5 | . | TGTGCCAGCAGTTACGGGGGGCTCGGCACTGAAGCTTTCTTT | CASSYGGLGTEAFF
TRBJ1-4 | once | TRBV2 | . | TGTGCCAGCAGTGAAATTTGGGGAATTAATGAAAAACTGTTTTTT | CASSEIWGINEKLFF
TRBJ2-1 | . | TRBV29-1 | TRBD1 | TGCAGCGTTCAGGGGGCATCCTACAATGAGCAGTTCTTC | CSVQGASYNEQFF
TRBJ2-1 | . | TRBV13 | . | TGTGCCAGCAGCCCGACCCAGAGAAGCCCCAATGAGCAGTTCTTC | CASSPTQRSPNEQFF
TRBJ2-1 | . | TRBV7-9 | TRBD1 | TGTGCCAGCAGCTTGGGGACAGGGGGATTGAATGAGCAGTTCTTC | CASSLGTGGLNEQFF
TRBJ2-5 | . | TRBV6-2/TRBV6-3 | . | TGTGCCAGCAGTTACGGCTCAGCAGAGACCCAGTACTTC | CASSYGSAETQYF
TRBJ1-3 | . | TRBV28 | . | TGTGCCAGCAGTTTAACGCTCCCTGGAAACACCATATATTTT | CASSLTLPGNTIYF
TRBJ2-7 | . | TRBV19 | TRBD1 | TGTGCCAGTAGTATGTTTGGGACAGGGGCCTCCTACGAGCAGTACTTC | CASSMFGTGASYEQYF
TRBJ1-5 | . | TRBV2 | . | TGTGCCAGCAGTCCGGACAGCAATCAGCCCCAGCATTTT | CASSPDSNQPQHF
TRBJ2-1 | . | TRBV27 | . | TGTGCCAGCATGGACGCCCACAATGAGCAGTTCTTC | CASMDAHNEQFF
TRBJ2-5 | . | TRBV6-5 | TRBD2 | TGTGCCAGCAGTTGGACTAGCGGGGGGAAGACCCAGTACTTC | CASSWTSGGKTQYF
TRBJ2-7 | . | TRBV27 | . | TGTGCCAGCAGTTTAGGGCAGGGGAGGGACGAGCAGTACTTC | CASSLGQGRDEQYF
TRBJ2-5 | once | TRBV27 | TRBD1 | TGTGCCAGCAGTTTGCTTTGGACAGGAGCACAAGAGACCCAGTACTTC | CASSLLWTGAQETQYF
TRBJ2-2 | . | TRBV7-2 | . | TGTGCCAGCAGCTACGCCGGGAGCCTGGAGCTGTTTTTT | CASSYAGSLELFF
TRBJ1-1 | once | TRBV29-1 | TRBD1 | TGCAGCTCCCCAGGGGGTTTAGACACTGAAGCTTTCTTT | CSSPGGLDTEAFF
TRBJ2-4 | . | TRBV30 | TRBD2 | TGTGCCTGGACCTTTCTTCTAGCGGGAGGAGAAAACATTCAGTACTTC | CAWTFLLAGGENIQYF
TRBJ2-3 | . | TRBV7-2 | . | TGTGCCAGCAGCTTACAAGCCACAGATACGCAGTATTTT | CASSLQATDTQYF
TRBJ1-1 | . | TRBV24-1 | . | TGTGCCACCAGTGACTGGGGGCTGGGGGGAGCTTTCTTT | CATSDWGLGGAFF
TRBJ2-7 | . | TRBV6-1 | TRBD1 | TGTGCCAGCAGCTGGGGACAGGGGGCGAGCGAGCAGTACTTC | CASSWGQGASEQYF
TRBJ1-1 | . | TRBV27 | . | TGTGCCAGCAGTTTAACGACCTATGGCGCTGAAGCTTTCTTT | CASSLTTYGAEAFF
TRBJ2-3 | . | TRBV7-9 | . | TGTGCCAGCAGCTCCTCAGGACTGGATGGTACGAATACGCAGTATTTT | CASSSSGLDGTNTQYF
TRBJ1-1 | once | TRBV4-3 | . | TGCGCCAGCAGCCAAGAGGGGGGGATGGACACTGAAGCTTTCTTT | CASSQEGGMDTEAFF
TRBJ1-1 | . | TRBV14 | . | TGTGCCAGCAGCGACGGGGGTACTGAAGCTTTCTTT | CASSDGGTEAFF
TRBJ2-3 | once | TRBV12-3/TRBV12-4 | . | TGTGCCAGCAGCCTAGGACGGATTAGCACAGATACGCAGTATTTT | CASSLGRISTDTQYF
TRBJ2-7 | few | TRBV9 | . | TGTGCCAGCAGCGTAGCTGGGACGGATTCCTACGAGCAGTACTTC | CASSVAGTDSYEQYF
TRBJ2-7 | . | TRBV4-1 | . | TGCGCCAGCAGCCAAGTACCCCCAGGCGGACTTACCTACGAGCAGTACTTC | CASSQVPPGGLTYEQYF